Listed here are 13 T cell receptor beta chains from one sample, sequenced in a study of blood T cell repertoires in COVID-19. The assay was immunoSEQ multiplex PCR, and TCRdb's table has in-frame clones only and misses some. Of about 48,000 clones detected, 65% to 85% appear once; the ten largest clones hold about 5%. The source material was peripheral blood. The receptor set was obtained from a human donor in a cohort sampled during active COVID-19.

This clone occurred a few times. The V and J genes are TRBV6-5 and TRBJ2-7; 9 bases agree with TRBD1. The junction had 6 bases not matched to a gene; V was cut back by 10 bases and J by 5 bases. The CDR3 has 12 residues. The germline gives CDR1 MNHEY, CDR2 SVGAGI. CDR3 nucleotide sequence: TGTGCCACCGGGGACAGGGCTCACGAGCAGTACTTC. It yields the protein CATGDRAHEQYF.

The J gene is TRBJ2-6, the V gene TRBV11-2; 12 nucleotides agree with TRBD1. The length of the CDR3 is 17 residues. V shed 7 bases and J 2 bases; nucleotides not matched to a gene: 6. Germline CDR1 reads SGHAT; CDR2 reads FQNNGV. The CDR3 coding sequence is TGTGCCAGCACGGGGGGGACAGGGGGCGCTGGGGCCAACGTCCTGACTTTC. This sequence encodes CASTGGTGGAGANVLTF.

The chain is built from TRBV18 and TRBJ2-7, with D perhaps TRBD2 (5 bases). Germline CDR1 is KGHSH and CDR2 is LQKENI. Trimming took 3 bases from V and 7 from J, leaving 10 bases between them. This CDR3 is 12 amino acids long. The CDR3 DNA sequence: TGTGCCAGCTCACCCAACCGGGGAGAGCAGTACTTC. Protein: CASSPNRGEQYF.

The rearrangement joins TRBV5-1 to TRBJ1-1; D uncertain. This CDR3 has 13 residues. The germline gives CDR1 SGHRS, CDR2 YFSETQ. The V end lost 2 bases, the J end lost 3 bases, and 8 bases lay between the germline ends. CDR3 residues: CASSFTGYTEAFF. As DNA, the CDR3 is TGCGCCAGCAGCTTTACGGGTTACACTGAAGCTTTCTTT.

This clone was picked up one time. The V gene is TRBV19, the J gene TRBJ2-7, with D maybe TRBD2 (5 bases). The CDR3 is made up of 14 amino acids. Germline-derived CDR1 and CDR2 are LNHDA and SQIVND (reference sequence). The V end lost 7 bases, the J end lost 4 bases, and 17 bases lay between the germline ends. CDR3 sequence: CASTLSLGMYEQYF. The CDR3, as DNA: TGTGCCAGTACCTTGTCACTAGGGATGTACGAGCAGTACTTC. Full variable domain (remainder filled in from reference TRBV19 and TRBJ2-7): DGGITQSPKYLFRKEGQNVTLSCEQNLNHDAMYWYRQDPGQGLRLIYYSQIVNDFQKGDIAEGYSVSREKKESFPLTVTSAQKNPTAFYLCASTLSLGMYEQYFGPGTRLTVT.

This sequence joins TRBV28 and TRBJ1-5; unclear D gene. Germline V gives CDR1 MDHEN, CDR2 SYDVKM. V lost 2 bases, J lost 6 bases, and 14 bases lay in between. This CDR3 is 15 amino acids long. CDR3 DNA sequence: TGTGCCAGCAGTTTAGGGTCAATAGGAGGTCAGCCCCAGCATTTT. Residues: CASSLGSIGGQPQHF.

The genes are TRBV3-1 (or the pseudogene TRBV3-2) and TRBJ2-7, with D unclear. The germline V gene has CDR1 LGHDT and CDR2 YNNKEL (reference sequence). With 2 bases removed from V and 0 bases from J, the gap between germline ends came to 8 bases. The CDR3 extends over 14 amino acids. CDR3 in amino acids: CASSQSWLSYEQYF. The CDR3 DNA sequence: TGTGCCAGCAGCCAATCCTGGCTCTCCTACGAGCAGTACTTC.

The rearrangement links TRBV6-5 to TRBJ1-5; D gene uncertain. The CDR3 has 13 amino acids. CDR1 and CDR2 from the germline V gene are MNHEY and SVGAGI. V was pared by 7 bases and J by 0 bases, with 7 bases between. For the CDR3, the DNA is TGTGCCAGCATGGGAGATAGCAATCAGCCCCAGCATTTT. It codes for CASMGDSNQPQHF.

V is TRBV19 and J is TRBJ1-6; TRBD1 matches 8 bases. This CDR3 is built from 13 residues. Germline V gene data show CDR1 as LNHDA and CDR2 as SQIVND (reference sequence). V shed 5 bases and J 9 bases; nucleotides not matched to a gene: 3. The CDR3 is CASSVQGVSPLHF. The CDR3 bases are TGTGCCAGTAGTGTACAGGGGGTTTCACCCCTCCACTTT.

This sequence joins TRBV18 and TRBJ2-7, with TRBD1 as a possible D gene (6 bases). The CDR3 is made up of 15 amino acids. CDR1 KGHSH and CDR2 LQKENI come from the germline V gene. V was cut by 2 bases and J by 2 bases, with 13 bases left in between. The CDR3 coding sequence is TGTGCCAGCTCACCAGCACAGGGCCAAACCTACGAGCAGTACTTC. It specifies CASSPAQGQTYEQYF.

In its sample, this clone was seen a few times. The chain joins TRBV18 to TRBJ2-7, with TRBD1 identical over 9 bases. The J segment lost 3 bases and the V segment lost 3 bases, leaving 3 bases of the junction unmatched. The CDR3 has 14 residues. The germline V gene has CDR1 KGHSH and CDR2 LQKENI. The CDR3: CASSPGTGFYEQYF. CDR3 DNA sequence: TGTGCCAGCTCACCCGGGACAGGGTTCTACGAGCAGTACTTC. Full variable domain (remainder filled in from reference TRBV18 and TRBJ2-7): NAGVMQNPRHLVRRRGQEARLRCSPMKGHSHVYWYRQLPEEGLKFMVYLQKENIIDESGMPKERFSAEFPKEGPSILRIQQVVRGDSAAYFCASSPGTGFYEQYFGPGTRLTVT.

V usage is TRBV7-8 and J usage is TRBJ2-1; D gene unclear. Germline-derived CDR1 and CDR2 are SGHVS and FQNEAQ. V was cut by 1 base and J by 6 bases, with 7 bases left in between. The CDR3 runs 13 residues. The CDR3 region has the DNA TGTGCCAGCAGCTTAGTCAGTACCAATGAGCAGTTCTTC. Translating it yields CASSLVSTNEQFF. Supplemented by reference TRBV7-8 and TRBJ2-1, the full variable domain reads GAGVSQSPRYKVAKRGQDVALRCDPISGHVSLFWYQQALGQGPEFLTYFQNEAQLDKSGLPSDRFFAERPEGSVSTLKIQRTQQEDSAVYLCASSLVSTNEQFFGPGTRLTVL.

The genes are TRBV5-4 and TRBJ2-3; 8 bases map to TRBD2. J lost 4 bases, V lost 3 bases, and 22 bases had no gene match. Per germline, CDR1 SGHNT and CDR2 YYREEE (reference sequence). This CDR3 is built from 20 residues. The CDR3 DNA follows: TGTGCCAGCAGCTCTAGGATTTTCCTGACTAGCGCGGATGTCTCAGATACGCAGTATTTT. This gives the protein CASSSRIFLTSADVSDTQYF.